This note documents a single TCR beta chain sequence. The target antigen is unknown. The data were taken from a study of CD4 T cells in relation to SARS-CoV-2 and coronaviruses. CDR1 and CDR2 from the germline V gene are SGHTA and FQGNSA. The CDR3 covers 13 residues. Trimming removed 4 bases at V and 3 bases at J, with 10 bases between. Produced via immunoSEQ multiplex PCR; TCRdb's table is partial and in-frame only. The sample contains some 40,000 clones, under 85% of which appear only once. The chain is built from TRBV7-2 and TRBJ2-7; possible D gene TRBD2, 6 bases. The sequence was collected from an adult with COVID-19. The sequenced sample was memory CD4+ T cells from PBMCs, cultured in vitro. CDR3 residues: CASSWGTRYEQYF. The CDR3 nucleotides are TGTGCCAGCAGCTGGGGGACTCGCTACGAGCAGTACTTC.